This T cell receptor (beta chain) is drawn from a study of T-cell reconstitution after alpha-beta-depleted transplantation in children. This clonotype was detected only a few times. It was with unique molecular identifiers that the TCRbeta library was prepared. TCRdb called the PCR reads again in MiXCR, with one record for every CDR3 protein. The data contain 450,000 to 500,000 distinct CDR3 sequences, 9.5% to 15% of them seen just once; the ten biggest clones take up about 6%. Sample: PBMCs from the stem cell graft donor, taken from the stem cell graft. This receptor was taken from a human donor who donated a stem cell graft to a child with combined immunodeficiency.

CDR3 residues: CSVGLYNEQFF. The CDR3, as DNA: TGCAGCGTGGGACTTTACAATGAGCAGTTCTTC. This chain links TRBV29-1 with TRBJ2-1; D is perhaps TRBD2 (6 bases). V lost 6 bases, J lost 4 bases, and 7 bases lay in between. This CDR3 has 11 residues. Germline assignment: CDR1 SQVTM and CDR2 ANQGSEA.